This T cell receptor beta chain was obtained from a study of blood T cell repertoires in COVID-19. Study-level information: Both acute and convalescent COVID-19 samples were obtained from the United States, Italy and Spain.

Study processing details: For nucleated cells, counts were estimated from reference gene primer amplification. Assay: immunoSEQ multiplex PCR; the TCRdb copy retains only in-frame clones and omits some. V and J calls plus clone size are reproduced from that table; the DNA served to infer D and trimming. The sample includes 300,000 to 350,000 clones, roughly 87% of them seen just once. The CDR3 is made up of 13 amino acids. Trimming left V 4 bases short and J 9 bases short, with 12 bases between. The germline V gene encodes CDR1 SGHDN and CDR2 FVKESK. The clonotype originates from a young man with active or convalescent COVID-19. The genes are TRBV14 and TRBJ2-2, with no clear D. Sequences were obtained from peripheral blood. CDR3: CASSLGVYRELFF. The CDR3 coding sequence is TGTGCCAGCAGCCTAGGAGTGTACCGGGAGCTGTTTTTT.